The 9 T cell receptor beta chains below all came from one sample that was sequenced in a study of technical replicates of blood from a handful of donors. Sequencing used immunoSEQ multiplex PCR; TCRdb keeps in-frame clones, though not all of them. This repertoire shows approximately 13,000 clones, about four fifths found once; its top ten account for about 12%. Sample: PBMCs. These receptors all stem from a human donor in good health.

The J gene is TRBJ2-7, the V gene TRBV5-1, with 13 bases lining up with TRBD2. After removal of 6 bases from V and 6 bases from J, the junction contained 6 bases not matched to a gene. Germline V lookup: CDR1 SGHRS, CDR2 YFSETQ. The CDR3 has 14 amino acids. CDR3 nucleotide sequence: TGCGCCAGCAACCTGGGGACTAGCGGGATCGAGCAGTACTTC. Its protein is CASNLGTSGIEQYF.

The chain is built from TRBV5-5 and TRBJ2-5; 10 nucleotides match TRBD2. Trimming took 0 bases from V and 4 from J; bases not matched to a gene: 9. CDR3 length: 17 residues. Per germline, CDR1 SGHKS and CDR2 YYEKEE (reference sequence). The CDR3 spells CASSLVASGSRRETQYF. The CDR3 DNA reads TGTGCCAGCAGCTTGGTCGCTAGCGGGAGTCGGCGAGAGACCCAGTACTTC.

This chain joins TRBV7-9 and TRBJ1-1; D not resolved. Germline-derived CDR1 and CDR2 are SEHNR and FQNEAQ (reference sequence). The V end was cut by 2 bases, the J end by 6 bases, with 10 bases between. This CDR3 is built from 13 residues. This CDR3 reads CASSLTAGAEAFF. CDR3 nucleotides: TGTGCCAGCAGCTTAACCGCCGGGGCTGAAGCTTTCTTT.

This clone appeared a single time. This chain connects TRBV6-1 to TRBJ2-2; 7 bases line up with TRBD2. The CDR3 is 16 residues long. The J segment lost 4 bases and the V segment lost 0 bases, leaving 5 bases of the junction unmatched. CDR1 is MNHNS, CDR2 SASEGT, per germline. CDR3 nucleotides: TGTGCCAGCAGTGAAGCCCAGCTAGCGGTCACCGGGGAGCTGTTTTTT. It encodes CASSEAQLAVTGELFF.

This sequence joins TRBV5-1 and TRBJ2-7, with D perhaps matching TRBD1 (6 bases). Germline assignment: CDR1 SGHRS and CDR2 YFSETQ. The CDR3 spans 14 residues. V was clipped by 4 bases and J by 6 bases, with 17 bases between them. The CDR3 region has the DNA TGCGCCAGCAGCCGGACAGACCCCCGCGGCGAGCAGTACTTC. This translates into CASSRTDPRGEQYF.

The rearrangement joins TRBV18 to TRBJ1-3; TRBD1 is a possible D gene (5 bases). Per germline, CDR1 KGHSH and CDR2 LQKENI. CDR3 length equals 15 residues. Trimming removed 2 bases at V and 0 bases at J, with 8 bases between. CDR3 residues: CASSPWGDSGNTIYF. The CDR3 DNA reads TGTGCCAGCTCACCATGGGGGGACTCTGGAAACACCATATATTTT.

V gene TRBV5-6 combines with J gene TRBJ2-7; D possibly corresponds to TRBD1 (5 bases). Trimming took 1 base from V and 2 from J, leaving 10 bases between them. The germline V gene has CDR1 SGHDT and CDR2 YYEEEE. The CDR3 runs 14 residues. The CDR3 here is CASSLSDRPYEQYF. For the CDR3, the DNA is TGTGCCAGCAGCTTGAGTGACAGACCCTACGAGCAGTACTTC.

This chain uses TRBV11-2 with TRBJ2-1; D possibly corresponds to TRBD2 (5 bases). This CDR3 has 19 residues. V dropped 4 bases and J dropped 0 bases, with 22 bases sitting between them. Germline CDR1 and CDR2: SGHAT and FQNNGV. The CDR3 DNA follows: TGTGCCAGCAGCTCATACCAACTCTCGCGGGCAAGCTCCTACAATGAGCAGTTCTTC. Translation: CASSSYQLSRASSYNEQFF.

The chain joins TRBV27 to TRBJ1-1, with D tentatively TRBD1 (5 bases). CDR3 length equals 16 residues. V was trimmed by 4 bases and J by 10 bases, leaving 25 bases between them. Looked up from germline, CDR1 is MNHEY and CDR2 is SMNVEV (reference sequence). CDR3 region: CASSSRVGRSQGSAFF. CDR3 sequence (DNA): TGTGCCAGCAGTTCCCGTGTTGGACGGAGCCAGGGTTCAGCTTTCTTT.